The clone carrying this T cell receptor beta chain was counted many times. Diagnosis rested on symptoms, serum thyroxine and TRAb, thyroid ultrasound, and orbital computed tomography. These data are taken from a study of T cells in Graves' hyperthyroidism and ophthalmopathy. Study-level background: Peripheral blood collection took place at initial diagnosis, before any treatment.

RNA transcripts provided the source from which TCR beta CDR3 regions were amplified. First-round RT-PCR of the TCR CDR3 relied on the HTBI primer set. One entry per CDR3 protein, called by TCRdb with MiXCR from the multiplex PCR reads. This table holds about 640,000 distinct CDR3 sequences, 20% found once. Input material: blood. The clonotype originates from a man aged 25 to 45 with Graves' ophthalmopathy.

CDR3 DNA sequence: TGTGCCAGCAGTTTCCAGAGTAAGCCCTCGACCTATGGCTACACCTTC. It translates to CASSFQSKPSTYGYTF. V and J are TRBV28 and TRBJ1-2, with D hard to call. The ends were cut back, 3 bases at V and 4 bases at J, with 18 bases in the middle. Germline V gene lookup returns CDR1 MDHEN and CDR2 SYDVKM. The CDR3 is 16 amino acids.